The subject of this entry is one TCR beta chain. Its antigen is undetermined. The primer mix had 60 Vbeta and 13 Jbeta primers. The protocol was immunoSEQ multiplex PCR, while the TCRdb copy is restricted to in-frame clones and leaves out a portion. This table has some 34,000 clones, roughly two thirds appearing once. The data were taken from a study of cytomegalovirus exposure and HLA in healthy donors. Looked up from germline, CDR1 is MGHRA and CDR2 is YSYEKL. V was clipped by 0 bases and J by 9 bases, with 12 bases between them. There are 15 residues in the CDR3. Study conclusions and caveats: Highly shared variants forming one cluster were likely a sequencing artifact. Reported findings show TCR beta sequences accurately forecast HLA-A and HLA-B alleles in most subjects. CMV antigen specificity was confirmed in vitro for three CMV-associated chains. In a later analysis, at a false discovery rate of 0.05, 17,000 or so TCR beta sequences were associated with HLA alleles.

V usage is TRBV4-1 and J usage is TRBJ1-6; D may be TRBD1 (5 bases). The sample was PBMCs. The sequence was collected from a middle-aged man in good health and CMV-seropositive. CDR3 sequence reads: CASSQDRQGRSPLHF. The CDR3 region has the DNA TGCGCCAGCAGCCAAGATCGCCAGGGTCGTTCACCCCTCCACTTT.